This T cell receptor beta chain was captured in a study of CD8 T cells in Susac syndrome. Study-wide background: Treatment at blood withdrawal was none, corticosteroids, or intravenous immunoglobulin alone in Susac syndrome patients.

An amount of RNA that ranged from about 0.45 to 1 ug was reverse transcribed with random hexamers. immunoSEQ multiplex PCR amplified TCR beta CDR3 across 54 Vbeta, 13 Jbeta. TCRdb re-called the immunoSEQ multiplex PCR reads through MiXCR, storing one row per CDR3 protein. The sample includes some 190,000 distinct CDR3 sequences, 94% seen only once; the top ten take around 0.16%. CDR1 and CDR2 (germline): MNHEY, SMNVEV (reference sequence). The CDR3 loop spans 15 amino acids. The J segment lost 4 bases and the V segment lost 5 bases, leaving 9 bases of the junction unmatched. Through negative isolation, CD4+ and CD8+ T cells were obtained, while TEMRA cells were enriched using FACS.

This clonotype was sampled from a human donor with Susac syndrome. The sample taken for sequencing was CD4+ T cells from PBMCs. The V and J genes are TRBV27 and TRBJ2-7; TRBD1 matches 9 bases. Written as DNA, the CDR3 is TGTGCCAGCAGTCGAGGACAGGGGAGAGTGTACGAGCAGTACTTC. Protein sequence: CASSRGQGRVYEQYF.